These T cell receptor beta chains were read from a single sample in a study of T cell changes during pregnancy in multiple sclerosis. TCRdb keeps only in-frame clones here, not all; method: immunoSEQ multiplex PCR. The top ten clones hold about 4% of a sample with under 45,000 clones, about 88% of them seen once. The sequenced sample was CD8+ T cells from peripheral blood mononuclear cells, obtained in the first trimester of pregnancy. The receptors come from a female donor with multiple sclerosis, enrolled in a pregnancy study. The CDR3 runs from the conserved cysteine through the conserved F or W. The D gene is left open where the match is weak. Where a row states a size, it is once, few, many or the class of an expanded clone; other rows omit it.

D: TRBD1
V: TRBV11-2
J: TRBJ1-2
size: once
DNA: TGTGCCAGCAGCCTTATCCGGGACAGGGCGTCCGGCTACACCTTC
CDR3: CASSLIRDRASGYTF

D: NA
V: TRBV6-4
J: TRBJ2-7
size: NA
DNA: TGTGCCAGCAACGCACGGGAGTACTTC
CDR3: CASNAREYF

D: TRBD1
V: TRBV9
J: TRBJ2-7
size: NA
DNA: TGTGCCAGCAGCCCTCGGGACAGTCCCTACGAGCAGTACTTC
CDR3: CASSPRDSPYEQYF

D: NA
V: TRBV27
J: TRBJ2-3
size: NA
DNA: TGTGCCAGCTCACTAGTGAGCACAGATACGCAGTATTTT
CDR3: CASSLVSTDTQYF

D: TRBD1
V: TRBV18
J: TRBJ1-5
size: NA
DNA: TGTGCCAGCTCACCAGTAGTTGGACAGGGTAGCAATCAGCCCCAGCATTTT
CDR3: CASSPVVGQGSNQPQHF

D: TRBD1
V: TRBV9
J: TRBJ2-7
size: NA
DNA: TGTGCCAGCAGCGCCGGACAGGGGGAGTACGAGCAGTACTTC
CDR3: CASSAGQGEYEQYF

D: TRBD2
V: TRBV13
J: TRBJ2-1
size: NA
DNA: TGTGCCAGCAGCTTAGGGCGGGGGAAACATTTAGGTGAGCAGTTCTTC
CDR3: CASSLGRGKHLGEQFF

D: NA
V: TRBV6-6
J: TRBJ1-4
size: NA
DNA: TGTGCCAGCAGTCCCCGGGTCGGGAATGAAAAACTGTTTTTT
CDR3: CASSPRVGNEKLFF

D: NA
V: TRBV11-2
J: TRBJ2-2
size: NA
DNA: TGTGCCAGCAGCTTAGCTTCAGGGGTTCTTACCGGGGAGCTGTTTTTT
CDR3: CASSLASGVLTGELFF

D: NA
V: TRBV29-1
J: TRBJ1-4
size: NA
DNA: TGCAGCGTGGTTGGGCCAGGTCTTAATGAAAAACTGTTTTTT
CDR3: CSVVGPGLNEKLFF

D: TRBD2
V: TRBV2
J: TRBJ2-7
size: NA
DNA: TGTGCCACCTCGCCGACTAGCTTGGACGAGCAGTACTTC
CDR3: CATSPTSLDEQYF

D: TRBD1
V: TRBV7-8
J: TRBJ1-1
size: NA
DNA: TGTGCCAGCAGCTACAGGGGTATTGCTGAAGCTTTCTTT
CDR3: CASSYRGIAEAFF

D: NA
V: TRBV7-2
J: TRBJ1-1
size: few
DNA: TGTGCCAGCAGCTTAGGGGGACATCCTGAAGCTTTCTTT
CDR3: CASSLGGHPEAFF

D: NA
V: TRBV6-5
J: TRBJ2-1
size: NA
DNA: TGTGCCAGCACCCCCTCGAGCTCCTACAATGAGCAGTTCTTC
CDR3: CASTPSSSYNEQFF

D: NA
V: TRBV27
J: TRBJ2-1
size: NA
DNA: TGTGCCAGCAGTTTCGGCGGGGCCCAGTTCTTC
CDR3: CASSFGGAQFF

D: NA
V: TRBV6-5
J: TRBJ2-1
size: NA
DNA: TGTGCCAGCAACCCTGGGCAGTCTACCTACAATGAGCAGTTCTTC
CDR3: CASNPGQSTYNEQFF

D: NA
V: TRBV6-5
J: TRBJ1-1
size: NA
DNA: TGTGCCAGCAGTTACGGGGACTCGGTTAACACTGAAGCTTTCTTT
CDR3: CASSYGDSVNTEAFF

D: NA
V: TRBV27
J: TRBJ2-7
size: once
DNA: TGTGCCAGCAGCCGACTGGGGGGATACGAGCAGTACTTC
CDR3: CASSRLGGYEQYF

D: TRBD1
V: TRBV4-1
J: TRBJ2-1
size: NA
DNA: TGCGCCAGCAGCCTCAGGACAGGGGGCCCCTACAATGAGCAGTTCTTC
CDR3: CASSLRTGGPYNEQFF

D: TRBD2
V: TRBV11-2
J: TRBJ2-3
size: NA
DNA: TGTGCCAGCAGTCTCCCCGGCGGGGGAGATACGCAGTATTTT
CDR3: CASSLPGGGDTQYF

D: TRBD1
V: TRBV7-7
J: TRBJ2-5
size: once
DNA: TGTGCTAGCAGCTTAGGGGGCCCCCAAGAGACCCAGTACTTC
CDR3: CASSLGGPQETQYF

D: NA
V: TRBV5-5
J: TRBJ2-7
size: NA
DNA: TGTGCCAGCAGCTTGGAGACAGGCAACTACGAGCAGTACTTC
CDR3: CASSLETGNYEQYF

D: TRBD1
V: TRBV2
J: TRBJ1-2
size: NA
DNA: TGTGCCGTCCAAGAGTCCAGCGACAGGGCGGCCTATGGCTACACCTTC
CDR3: CAVQESSDRAAYGYTF

D: TRBD1
V: TRBV2
J: TRBJ2-5
size: NA
DNA: TGTGCCAGCAGTCATTCAGTCCAGGACAGGGGTTCGGAGACCCAGTACTTC
CDR3: CASSHSVQDRGSETQYF

D: NA
V: TRBV5-6
J: TRBJ2-7
size: NA
DNA: TGTGCCAGCAGCTTCGGGTCCTCCTACGAGCAGTACTTC
CDR3: CASSFGSSYEQYF

D: NA
V: TRBV14
J: TRBJ2-2
size: NA
DNA: TGTGCCAGCCAGCAGGTGGCCGGGGAGCTGTTTTTT
CDR3: CASQQVAGELFF

D: TRBD1
V: TRBV2
J: TRBJ1-2
size: NA
DNA: TGTGCCAGCAGTGATTCTGTTGTCGGACAGGGGGCTAGAGGCTACACCTTC
CDR3: CASSDSVVGQGARGYTF

D: NA
V: TRBV15
J: TRBJ1-6
size: few
DNA: TGTGCCACCAGCAGAGACAACTATAATTCACCCCTCCACTTT
CDR3: CATSRDNYNSPLHF

D: NA
V: TRBV28
J: TRBJ2-7
size: NA
DNA: TGTGCCAGCAGTTTAGGACTTGCCTACGAGCAGTACTTC
CDR3: CASSLGLAYEQYF

D: NA
V: TRBV5-3
J: TRBJ1-2
size: once
DNA: TGTGCCAGAAGCTCCGACCCCCCGCGGAAACGGAGCTTTAGGGGAGGCTACACCTTC
CDR3: CARSSDPPRKRSFRGGYTF

D: TRBD2
V: TRBV27
J: TRBJ2-2
size: NA
DNA: TGTGCCAGCAGTTTATGGGGGGGGAACACCGGGGAGCTGTTTTTT
CDR3: CASSLWGGNTGELFF

D: TRBD1
V: TRBV10-3
J: TRBJ2-3
size: NA
DNA: TGTGCCATCAGTGAGTCCCCCGGGACAGGGGCCACAGATACGCAGTATTTT
CDR3: CAISESPGTGATDTQYF

D: NA
V: TRBV7-9
J: TRBJ1-4
size: NA
DNA: TGTGCCAGCAGCTTAGGAGTCGCAACTAATGAAAAACTGTTTTTT
CDR3: CASSLGVATNEKLFF

D: TRBD1
V: TRBV4-3
J: TRBJ2-2
size: NA
DNA: TGCGCCAGCAGCCGCGAATATCGGCAGGGGGCCACCGGGGAGCTGTTTTTT
CDR3: CASSREYRQGATGELFF

D: NA
V: TRBV4-1
J: TRBJ2-6
size: NA
DNA: TGCGCCAGCAGCCTGACTGCTGGGGCCAACGTCCTGACTTTC
CDR3: CASSLTAGANVLTF

D: NA
V: TRBV6-5
J: TRBJ1-1
size: few
DNA: TGTGCCAGCGCCAGAACCAGGGTGAACACTGAAGCTTTCTTT
CDR3: CASARTRVNTEAFF

D: TRBD1
V: TRBV15
J: TRBJ1-1
size: once
DNA: TGTGCCACCAGCGAGGGACAGGCCCCGCGGACTGAAGCTTTCTTT
CDR3: CATSEGQAPRTEAFF

D: NA
V: TRBV10-2
J: TRBJ1-2
size: NA
DNA: TGCGCCAGCAGAGGCCCCGCTACCCAGGGTAATAACTATGGCTACACCTTC
CDR3: CASRGPATQGNNYGYTF

D: NA
V: TRBV2
J: TRBJ2-6
size: few
DNA: TGTGCCAGCAGTGGTCCGAGTAGCTCTGGGGCCAACGTCCTGACTTTC
CDR3: CASSGPSSSGANVLTF

D: TRBD1
V: TRBV9
J: TRBJ1-2
size: NA
DNA: TGTGCCAGCAGCCCAACGTCGGGACAGGGGTTGGGCTACACCTTC
CDR3: CASSPTSGQGLGYTF

D: NA
V: TRBV9
J: TRBJ1-1
size: few
DNA: TGTGCCAGCAGCGTAGGCGGGGTGAACACTGAAGCTTTCTTT
CDR3: CASSVGGVNTEAFF

D: NA
V: TRBV4-3
J: TRBJ1-5
size: NA
DNA: TGCGCCAGCAGCCAAGTATCGGGTCAGCCCCAGCATTTT
CDR3: CASSQVSGQPQHF

D: TRBD1
V: TRBV6-5
J: TRBJ2-3
size: NA
DNA: TGTGCCAGCAGCCGGACAGGGGTTGGCGATACGCAGTATTTT
CDR3: CASSRTGVGDTQYF

D: NA
V: TRBV4-3
J: TRBJ2-3
size: NA
DNA: TGCGCCAGCAGCCAAGATGACTCGGGTACAGATACGCAGTATTTT
CDR3: CASSQDDSGTDTQYF

D: NA
V: TRBV4-1
J: TRBJ1-6
size: NA
DNA: TGCGCCAGCAGCCAAGAAACGGCCGGAGGATCACCCCTCCACTTT
CDR3: CASSQETAGGSPLHF

D: TRBD2
V: TRBV5-6
J: TRBJ2-7
size: NA
DNA: TGTGCCAGCAGCCCCGGGGGGGGCGAGCAGTACTTC
CDR3: CASSPGGGEQYF

D: NA
V: TRBV5-1
J: TRBJ2-1
size: few
DNA: TGCGCCAGCAGCTTGGCCGATGAGCAGTTCTTC
CDR3: CASSLADEQFF

D: NA
V: TRBV10-3
J: TRBJ1-5
size: NA
DNA: TGTGCCATCAGTGACAGGGGAGTTGATCAGCCCCAGCATTTT
CDR3: CAISDRGVDQPQHF

D: NA
V: TRBV7-6
J: TRBJ1-5
size: once
DNA: TGTGCCAGCAGCTTCAGTTCGGGGGGTCAGCCCCAGCATTTT
CDR3: CASSFSSGGQPQHF

D: TRBD1
V: TRBV9
J: TRBJ1-1
size: NA
DNA: TGTGCCAGCAGCGTAGATCGCGACAGGGGAGGGAACACTGAAGCTTTCTTT
CDR3: CASSVDRDRGGNTEAFF

D: TRBD2
V: TRBV7-2
J: TRBJ2-1
size: NA
DNA: TGTGCCAGCAGCCCCAGCGGGGGGGGTTACAATGAGCAGTTCTTC
CDR3: CASSPSGGGYNEQFF

D: TRBD2
V: TRBV9
J: TRBJ2-1
size: NA
DNA: TGTGCCAGCAGCTTCGGACTAGCGGGCGGAAATGAGCAGTTCTTC
CDR3: CASSFGLAGGNEQFF

D: TRBD1
V: TRBV7-2
J: TRBJ1-3
size: NA
DNA: TGTGCCAGCAGCTTAGTATCAGGGGGATCTGGAAACACCATATATTTT
CDR3: CASSLVSGGSGNTIYF

D: NA
V: TRBV4-2
J: TRBJ2-3
size: NA
DNA: TGTGCCAGCAGCCAAGAGGGGCAAGTAGGGGCGGTTAGCACAGATACGCAGTATTTT
CDR3: CASSQEGQVGAVSTDTQYF

D: TRBD1
V: TRBV19
J: TRBJ2-7
size: NA
DNA: TGTGCCAGTAATCCATCGGACAGGGGCAACTACGAGCAGTACTTC
CDR3: CASNPSDRGNYEQYF

D: TRBD1
V: TRBV2
J: TRBJ1-3
size: once
DNA: TGTGCCAGCAGTCAGACAGGGCTCCCTGGAAACACCATATATTTT
CDR3: CASSQTGLPGNTIYF

D: NA
V: TRBV4-2
J: TRBJ1-2
size: NA
DNA: TGTGCCAGCAGCCAAGATGGGGCAGAGAACTATGGCTACACCTTC
CDR3: CASSQDGAENYGYTF